The clone carrying this T cell receptor beta chain was found many times. Antigen: not known. Treatment indicated: approximately nine-day PBMC culture with coronavirus spike peptide pools or control peptides (ViraFEST assay). V lost 0 bases and J lost 1, with 10 bases in between. The CDR3 consists of 15 residues. Germline V gene lookup returns CDR1 SGHTA and CDR2 FQGTGA. The source of the sample is a study of vaccination and CD4 T cells after COVID-19. Study details: Median time from second vaccine dose to sampling was 72 days (14 to 241). No peptide, an HIV-1 Nef pool, or a CEFX pool was what each control culture received. Cells were stimulated with overlapping spike peptides from SARS-CoV-2, HCoV-NL63, HCoV-OC43 and HCoV-229E.

Cultured CD4+ T-cell DNA underwent Oncomine TCR Beta short-read sequencing. In this case, cultured CD4+ T cells provided the extracted genomic DNA. TCRdb reprocessed the PCR reads with MiXCR, giving one entry per CDR3 protein. The sample contains around 4,900 distinct CDR3 sequences, more than 20% of which appear only once. The receptor comes from a human donor who had recovered from COVID-19. The rearrangement joins TRBV7-3 to TRBJ2-7, with a possible D match to TRBD1 (5 bases). Material: CD4+ T cells from blood, cultured in vitro, obtained after SARS-CoV-2 vaccination. CDR3 protein: CASSLTGQGSYEQYF. The CDR3 bases are TGTGCCAGCAGCTTAACGGGTCAGGGATCCTACGAGCAGTACTTC.